This note documents a single T cell receptor (beta chain) sequence. The entry originates in a study of T cell responses to AZD1222 COVID-19 vaccine. Study at large: Pooled in the analysis were second doses at about 4 or about 12 weeks.

Assay used: immunoSEQ multiplex PCR; TCRdb lists only in-frame clones, some missing. The data hold 110,000 or so clones, with about 86% observed a single time. Germline V lookup: CDR1 SGHRS, CDR2 YFSETQ. Trimming removed 4 bases from V and 0 bases from J, with 15 bases in between. This CDR3 spans 16 amino acids. This specimen was peripheral blood, taken on day 0 of AZD1222 vaccination. This rearrangement joins TRBV5-1 to TRBJ2-3, with D unresolved. This sequence originates from an adult in good health. CDR3 bases: TGCGCCAGCAGCACCGTCCCCACAACTAGCACAGATACGCAGTATTTT. It yields the protein CASSTVPTTSTDTQYF.